This T cell receptor beta chain was sequenced for a study of identical twins. General study points: Abundant cord blood beta clonotypes carried fewer insertions; memory repertoires showed none. There was more out-of-frame TCR alpha sharing in monozygotic twins than models estimated.

There are 15 residues in the CDR3. Trimming cost V 1 base and J 7 bases; bases outside gene matches: 3. Germline V lookup: CDR1 SGHVS, CDR2 FQNEAQ. This clonotype came up a few times. Its antigen is as yet unknown. In TCRdb, the 5' RACE reads were re-called with MiXCR into one record per CDR3 protein. Here the sample spans under 300,000 distinct CDR3 sequences, about an eighth being singletons. The sequence came from a young woman in good health. This rearrangement joins TRBV7-8 to TRBJ1-6; 8 nucleotides line up with TRBD1. The sequenced sample was memory (CD45RO+) T cells sorted from blood. CDR3 sequence reads: CASSLEGQENSPLHF. In DNA, the CDR3 is TGTGCCAGCAGCTTAGAGGGACAGGAGAATTCACCCCTCCACTTT.